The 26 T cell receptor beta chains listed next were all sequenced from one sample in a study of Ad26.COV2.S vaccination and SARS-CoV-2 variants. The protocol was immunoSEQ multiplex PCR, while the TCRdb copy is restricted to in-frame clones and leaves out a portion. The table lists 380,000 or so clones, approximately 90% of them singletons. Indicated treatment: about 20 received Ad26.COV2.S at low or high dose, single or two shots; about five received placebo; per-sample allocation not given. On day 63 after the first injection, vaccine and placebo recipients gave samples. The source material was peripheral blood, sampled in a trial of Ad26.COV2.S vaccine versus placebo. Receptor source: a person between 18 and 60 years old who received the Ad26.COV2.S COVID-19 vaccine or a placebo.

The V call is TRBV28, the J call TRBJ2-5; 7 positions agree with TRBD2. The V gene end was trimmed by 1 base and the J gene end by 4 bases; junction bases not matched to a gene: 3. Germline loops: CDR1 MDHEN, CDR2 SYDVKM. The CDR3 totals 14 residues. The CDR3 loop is CASSLFGGGETQYF. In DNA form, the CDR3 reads TGTGCCAGCAGTTTATTTGGGGGGGGAGAGACCCAGTACTTC.

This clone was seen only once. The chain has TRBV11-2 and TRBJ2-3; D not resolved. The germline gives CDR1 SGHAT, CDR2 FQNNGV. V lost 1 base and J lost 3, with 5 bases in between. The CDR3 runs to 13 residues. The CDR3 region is CASSLGWTDTQYF. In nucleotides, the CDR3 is TGTGCCAGCAGCTTAGGGTGGACAGATACGCAGTATTTT.

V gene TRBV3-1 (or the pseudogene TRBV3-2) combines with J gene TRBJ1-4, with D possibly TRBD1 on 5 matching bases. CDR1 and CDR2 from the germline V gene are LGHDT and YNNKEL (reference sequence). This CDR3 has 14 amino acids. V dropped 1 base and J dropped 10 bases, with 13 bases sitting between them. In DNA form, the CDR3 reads TGTGCCAGCAGCCAAGCCCTAGGGGAGGGAAAACTGTTTTTT. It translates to CASSQALGEGKLFF.

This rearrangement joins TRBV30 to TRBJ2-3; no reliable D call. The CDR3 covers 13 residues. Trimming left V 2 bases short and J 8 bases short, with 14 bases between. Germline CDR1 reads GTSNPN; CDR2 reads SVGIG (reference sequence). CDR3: CAWSPQTTPTQYF. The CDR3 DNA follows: TGTGCCTGGAGTCCACAGACAACCCCTACGCAGTATTTT.

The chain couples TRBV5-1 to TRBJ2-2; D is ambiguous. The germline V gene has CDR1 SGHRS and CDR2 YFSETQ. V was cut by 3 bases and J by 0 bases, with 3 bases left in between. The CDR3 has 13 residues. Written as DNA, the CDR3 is TGCGCCAGCAGCTCCGCGAACACCGGGGAGCTGTTTTTT. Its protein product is CASSSANTGELFF.

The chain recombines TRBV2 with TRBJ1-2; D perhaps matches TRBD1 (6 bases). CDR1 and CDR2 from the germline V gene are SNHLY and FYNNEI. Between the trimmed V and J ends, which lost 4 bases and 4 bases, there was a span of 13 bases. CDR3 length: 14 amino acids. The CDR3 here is CASSGDRNPYGYTF. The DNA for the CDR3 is TGTGCCAGCAGTGGCGACAGGAATCCCTATGGCTACACCTTC.

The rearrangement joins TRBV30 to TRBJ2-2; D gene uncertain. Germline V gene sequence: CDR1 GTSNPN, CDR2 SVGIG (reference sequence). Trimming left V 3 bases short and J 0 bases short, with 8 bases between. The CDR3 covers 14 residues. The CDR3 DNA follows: TGTGCCTGGAGGTTGCGAACGAACACCGGGGAGCTGTTTTTT. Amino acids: CAWRLRTNTGELFF. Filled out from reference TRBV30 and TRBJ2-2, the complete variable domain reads SQTIHQWPATLVQPVGSPLSLECTVEGTSNPNLYWYRQAAGRGLQLLFYSVGIGQISSEVPQNLSASRPQDRQFILSSKKLLLSDSGFYLCAWRLRTNTGELFFGEGSRLTVL.

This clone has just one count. CDR3 protein: CASSELGTVSNYGYTF. Here the CDR3 DNA reads TGTGCCAGCAGTGAACTGGGGACAGTCTCTAACTATGGCTACACCTTC. V gene TRBV6-1 combines with J gene TRBJ1-2, with 7 positions matching TRBD1. The CDR3 length is 16 residues. V dropped 2 bases and J dropped 0; count of bases not matched to a gene: 6. Germline V gene sequence: CDR1 MNHNS, CDR2 SASEGT.

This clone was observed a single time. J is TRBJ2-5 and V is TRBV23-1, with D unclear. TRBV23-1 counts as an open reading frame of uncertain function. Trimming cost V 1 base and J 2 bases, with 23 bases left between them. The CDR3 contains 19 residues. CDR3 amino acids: CASSQWAAKAPKFQETQYF. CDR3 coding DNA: TGCGCCAGCAGTCAATGGGCAGCAAAAGCCCCAAAATTTCAAGAGACCCAGTACTTC.

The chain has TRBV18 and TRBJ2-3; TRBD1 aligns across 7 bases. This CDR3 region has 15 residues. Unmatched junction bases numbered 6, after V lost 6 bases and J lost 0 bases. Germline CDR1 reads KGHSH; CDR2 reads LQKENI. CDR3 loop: CASSLGTASTDTQYF. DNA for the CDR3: TGTGCCAGCTCGCTCGGGACAGCTAGCACAGATACGCAGTATTTT. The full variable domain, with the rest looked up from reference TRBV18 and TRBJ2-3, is NAGVMQNPRHLVRRRGQEARLRCSPMKGHSHVYWYRQLPEEGLKFMVYLQKENIIDESGMPKERFSAEFPKEGPSILRIQQVVRGDSAAYFCASSLGTASTDTQYFGPGTRLTVL.

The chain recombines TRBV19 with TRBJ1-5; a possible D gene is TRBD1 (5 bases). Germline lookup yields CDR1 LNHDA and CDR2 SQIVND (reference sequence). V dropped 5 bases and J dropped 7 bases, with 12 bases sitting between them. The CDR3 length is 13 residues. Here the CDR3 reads CASSQGPGQPQHF. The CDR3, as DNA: TGTGCCAGTAGTCAGGGACCCGGGCAGCCCCAGCATTTT. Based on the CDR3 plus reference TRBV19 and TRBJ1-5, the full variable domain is DGGITQSPKYLFRKEGQNVTLSCEQNLNHDAMYWYRQDPGQGLRLIYYSQIVNDFQKGDIAEGYSVSREKKESFPLTVTSAQKNPTAFYLCASSQGPGQPQHFGDGTRLSIL.

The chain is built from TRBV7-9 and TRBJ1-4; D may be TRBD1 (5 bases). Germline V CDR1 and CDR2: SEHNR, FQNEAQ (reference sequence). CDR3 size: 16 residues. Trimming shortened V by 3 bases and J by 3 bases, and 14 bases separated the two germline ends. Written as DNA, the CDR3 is TGTGCCAGCAGCTTCGGGGCTACGGTGTCTAATGAAAAACTGTTTTTT. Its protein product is CASSFGATVSNEKLFF.

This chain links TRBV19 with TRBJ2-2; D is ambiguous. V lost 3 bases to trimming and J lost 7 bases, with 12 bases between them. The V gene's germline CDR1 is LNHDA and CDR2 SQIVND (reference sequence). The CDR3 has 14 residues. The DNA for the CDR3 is TGTGCCAGTAGTATTTCTTTTTCCGGCGGGGAGCTGTTTTTT. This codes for CASSISFSGGELFF.

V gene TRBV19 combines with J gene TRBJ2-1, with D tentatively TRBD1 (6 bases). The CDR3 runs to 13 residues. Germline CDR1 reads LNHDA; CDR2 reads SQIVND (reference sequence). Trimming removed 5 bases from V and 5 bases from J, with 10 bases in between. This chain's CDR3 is CASSPDRDNEQFF. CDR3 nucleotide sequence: TGTGCCAGTAGTCCGGACAGAGACAATGAGCAGTTCTTC.

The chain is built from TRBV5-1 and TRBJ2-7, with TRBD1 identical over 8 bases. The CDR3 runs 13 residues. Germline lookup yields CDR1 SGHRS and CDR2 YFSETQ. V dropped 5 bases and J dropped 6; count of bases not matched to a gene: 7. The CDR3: CASRLTGDFEQYF. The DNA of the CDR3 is TGCGCCAGCAGACTGACAGGGGACTTCGAGCAGTACTTC.

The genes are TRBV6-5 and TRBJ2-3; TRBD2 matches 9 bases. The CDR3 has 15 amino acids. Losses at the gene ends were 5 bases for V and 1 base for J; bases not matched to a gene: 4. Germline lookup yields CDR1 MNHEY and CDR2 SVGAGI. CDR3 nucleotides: TGTGCCAGCAGTCTAAGACTAGCGGGCACAGATACGCAGTATTTT. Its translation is CASSLRLAGTDTQYF.

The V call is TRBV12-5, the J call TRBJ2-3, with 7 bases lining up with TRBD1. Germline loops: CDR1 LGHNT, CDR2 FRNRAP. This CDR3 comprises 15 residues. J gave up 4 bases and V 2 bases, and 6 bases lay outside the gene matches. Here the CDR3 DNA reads TGTGCTAGTGGTTTGAGACAGGGTGACCCAGATACGCAGTATTTT. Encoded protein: CASGLRQGDPDTQYF. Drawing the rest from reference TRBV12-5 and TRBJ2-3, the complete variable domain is DARVTQTPRHKVTEMGQEVTMRCQPILGHNTVFWYRQTMMQGLELLAYFRNRAPLDDSGMPKDRFSAEMPDATLATLKIQPSEPRDSAVYFCASGLRQGDPDTQYFGPGTRLTVL.

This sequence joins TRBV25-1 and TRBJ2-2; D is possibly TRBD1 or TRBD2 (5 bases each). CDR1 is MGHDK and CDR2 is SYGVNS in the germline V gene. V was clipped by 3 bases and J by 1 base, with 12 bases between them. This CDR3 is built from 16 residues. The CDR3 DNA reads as TGTGCCAGCAGTGACCCTGGGACCCTGAACACCGGGGAGCTGTTTTTT. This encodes CASSDPGTLNTGELFF.

In DNA, the CDR3 is TGTGCCAGCAGCTTATATACGGGAAACACCATATATTTT. Its translation: CASSLYTGNTIYF. The chain is built from TRBV11-1 and TRBJ1-3; no clear D. V was trimmed by 2 bases and J by 4 bases, leaving 6 bases between them. The germline CDR1 and CDR2 sequences are SGHAT and FQDESV (reference sequence). This CDR3 comprises 13 residues.

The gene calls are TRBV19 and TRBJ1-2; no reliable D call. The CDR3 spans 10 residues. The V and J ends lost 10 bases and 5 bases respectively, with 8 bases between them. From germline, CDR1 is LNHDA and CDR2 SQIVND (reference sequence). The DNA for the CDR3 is TGTGCCACCTTTAATTATGGCTACACCTTC. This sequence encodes CATFNYGYTF.

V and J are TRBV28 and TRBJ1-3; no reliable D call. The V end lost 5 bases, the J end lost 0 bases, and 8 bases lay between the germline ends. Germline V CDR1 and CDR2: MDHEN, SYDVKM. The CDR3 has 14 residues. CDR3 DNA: TGTGCCAGCAGTCAAGGACTCTCTGGAAACACCATATATTTT. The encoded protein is CASSQGLSGNTIYF.

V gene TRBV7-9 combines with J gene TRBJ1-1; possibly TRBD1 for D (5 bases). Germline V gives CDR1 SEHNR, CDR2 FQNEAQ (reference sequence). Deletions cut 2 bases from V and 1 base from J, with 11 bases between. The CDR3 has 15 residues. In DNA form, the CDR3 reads TGTGCCAGCAGCTTAAATTGGGGCAGGAACACTGAAGCTTTCTTT. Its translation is CASSLNWGRNTEAFF. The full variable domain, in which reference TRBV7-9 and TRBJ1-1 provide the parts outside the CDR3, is DTGVSQNPRHKITKRGQNVTFRCDPISEHNRLYWYRQTLGQGPEFLTYFQNEAQLEKSRLLSDRFSAERPKGSFSTLEIQRTEQGDSAMYLCASSLNWGRNTEAFFGQGTRLTVV.

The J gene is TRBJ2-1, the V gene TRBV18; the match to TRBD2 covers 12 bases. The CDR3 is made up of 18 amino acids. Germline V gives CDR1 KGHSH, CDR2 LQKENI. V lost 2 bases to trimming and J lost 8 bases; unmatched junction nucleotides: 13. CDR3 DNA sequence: TGTGCCAGCTCACCAGTTAACCGGGCGACTAGCGGGAGCGATGAGCAGTTCTTC. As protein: CASSPVNRATSGSDEQFF.

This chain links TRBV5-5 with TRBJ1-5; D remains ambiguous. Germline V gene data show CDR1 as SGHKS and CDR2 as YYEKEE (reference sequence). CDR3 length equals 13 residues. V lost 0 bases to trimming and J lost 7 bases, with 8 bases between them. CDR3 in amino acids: CASSLAPLQPQHF. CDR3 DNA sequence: TGTGCCAGCAGCTTGGCCCCTTTGCAGCCCCAGCATTTT.

The DNA of the CDR3 is TGTGCCAGCAAAATAGGAAGACGATGCACTGAAGCTTTCTTT. Translating it yields CASKIGRRCTEAFF. This chain uses TRBV6-4 with TRBJ1-1; D ambiguous. Germline V gene sequence: CDR1 MRHNA, CDR2 SNTAGT. Trimming left V 7 bases short and J 4 bases short, with 16 bases between. The CDR3 consists of 14 residues.

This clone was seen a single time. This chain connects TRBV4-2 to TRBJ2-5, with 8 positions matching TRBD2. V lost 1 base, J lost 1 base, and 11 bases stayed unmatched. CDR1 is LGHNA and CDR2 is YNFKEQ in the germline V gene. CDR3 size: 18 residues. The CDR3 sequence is CASSQAASGYIVQETQYF. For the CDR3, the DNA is TGTGCCAGCAGCCAAGCGGCTAGCGGGTATATAGTCCAAGAGACCCAGTACTTC.